This T cell receptor (beta chain) was obtained from a study of blood T cell repertoires in COVID-19. The wider study: Sites across the United States, Italy and Spain contributed samples from acute and convalescent COVID-19.

Using immunoSEQ multiplex PCR, the repertoire was profiled, and TCRdb retains in-frame clones only, with some absent. The table shows 110,000 to 150,000 clones, with roughly four fifths occurring only once. Trimming removed 0 bases at V and 1 base at J, with 9 bases between. Per germline, CDR1 MGHDK and CDR2 SYGVNS. The CDR3 runs to 15 residues. This TCR came from a human donor in a cohort sampled during active COVID-19. Sequenced material: peripheral blood. The chain employs TRBV25-1 and TRBJ1-1, with D possibly being TRBD1 (6 bases). The CDR3: CASSEYRGGNTEAFF. DNA of the CDR3: TGTGCCAGCAGTGAATACAGAGGGGGGAACACTGAAGCTTTCTTT.